This is a list of T cell receptor beta chains from one sample in a study of T cell changes during pregnancy in multiple sclerosis. Here immunoSEQ multiplex PCR was the method, and the copy in TCRdb shows in-frame clones only, minus some. The repertoire holds 38,000 or so clones, with roughly 93% as singletons. The sequencing here drew on CD4+ T cells from peripheral blood mononuclear cells, taken in the first trimester of pregnancy. These receptors all come from a female donor with multiple sclerosis, enrolled in a pregnancy study. Both conserved end residues are trimmed from each CDR3.

v_call	j_call	cdr3_aa
TRBV7-9	TRBJ2-7	ASSPRQNYEQY
TRBV7-6	TRBJ2-7	ASSPRTYEQY
TRBV7-2	TRBJ1-1	ASSPLSEAF
TRBV28	TRBJ2-5	ASSLLPGGPKTQY
TRBV18	TRBJ2-5	ASSPGTQQETQY
TRBV30	TRBJ2-1	AWSVTREGRGNEQF
TRBV27	TRBJ1-1	ASGQPGQGILTEAF
TRBV18	TRBJ2-3	ASSLQGAGDTQY
TRBV19	TRBJ1-5	ASSMEFLRPQH
TRBV27	TRBJ2-1	ASSPRTSGSEQF
TRBV5-4	TRBJ1-1	ASSLVGPGNTEAF
TRBV7-2	TRBJ2-1	ASSLGRVDQF
TRBV5-1	TRBJ2-1	ASRPGTSGGARDEQF
TRBV2	TRBJ1-5	ASASREDQPQH
TRBV5-1	TRBJ1-3	ASSPRFRDMAGNTIY
TRBV7-2	TRBJ2-3	ASSLVGAPAQY
TRBV7-3	TRBJ2-6	ASSAYSGANVLT
TRBV19	TRBJ2-3	ASTLRGTSRTDTQY
TRBV28	TRBJ1-1	ASSPSVRGRRAF
TRBV7-3	TRBJ2-1	ASSLGGRQREQF
TRBV7-9	TRBJ1-5	ASSQGQTSNQPQH
TRBV5-4	TRBJ2-7	ASSPDPGQGLYEQY
TRBV5-1	TRBJ2-2	ASSRTSGYTGELF
TRBV6-5	TRBJ2-1	ASRDRGMNEQF
TRBV5-1	TRBJ2-1	ASSPKRRPDRGASGNNNEQF
TRBV18	TRBJ1-4	ASSLNSGSNEKLF
TRBV5-1	TRBJ1-2	ASSLGQGAPGYT
TRBV4-2	TRBJ2-7	ASSQDLRLTYEQY
TRBV5-1	TRBJ1-1	ASRLGQGDWTEAF
TRBV19	TRBJ1-1	ASWDSRRNTEAF
TRBV6-5	TRBJ1-1	ASRRMAMNTEAF
TRBV11-2	TRBJ1-1	ASSLRQGRVEAF
TRBV4-2	TRBJ1-3	ASSREAQGVGSGNTIY
TRBV28	TRBJ2-7	ASSRGTTYEQY
TRBV6-4	TRBJ2-3	ASSVGLGPTDTQY
TRBV5-1	TRBJ2-7	ASSAGLAGGPSYEQY
TRBV12-5	TRBJ2-2	ASVLTSGWSGELF
TRBV18	TRBJ1-4	ASSPQTGGGEKLF